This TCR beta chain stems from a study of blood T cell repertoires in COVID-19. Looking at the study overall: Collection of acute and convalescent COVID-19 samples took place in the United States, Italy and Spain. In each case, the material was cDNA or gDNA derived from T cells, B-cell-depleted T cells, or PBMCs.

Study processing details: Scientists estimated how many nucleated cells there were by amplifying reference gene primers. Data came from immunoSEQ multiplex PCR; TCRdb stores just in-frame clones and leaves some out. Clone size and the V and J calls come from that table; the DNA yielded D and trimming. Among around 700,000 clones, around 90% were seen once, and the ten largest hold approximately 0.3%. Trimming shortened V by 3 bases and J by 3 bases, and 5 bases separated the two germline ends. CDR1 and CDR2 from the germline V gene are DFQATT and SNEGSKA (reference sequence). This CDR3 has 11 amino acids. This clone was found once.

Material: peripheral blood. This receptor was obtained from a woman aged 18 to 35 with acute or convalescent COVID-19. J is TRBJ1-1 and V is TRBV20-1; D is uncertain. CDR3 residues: CSASQDTEAFF. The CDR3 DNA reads TGCAGTGCTAGCCAGGACACTGAAGCTTTCTTT.